This T cell receptor (beta chain) was captured in a study of STAT5B mutations in CD4+ large granular lymphocyte leukemia. Findings and limits, study-wide: CD4-sorted patient repertoires seemed more clonal than healthy CD4+ repertoires.

J gave up 4 bases and V 1 base, and 1 base lay outside the gene matches. The CDR3 is 15 residues long. CDR1 and CDR2 (germline): SNHLY, FYNNEI. Control samples were healthy donors' buffy coats. For this clone: Its matching antigen is unknown.

The survey-level immunoSEQ assay was used. Sequencing used immunoSEQ multiplex PCR; TCRdb keeps in-frame clones, though not all of them. The sample yields about 20,000 clones, just over 70% seen once. What was sequenced was CD4+ T cells from blood buffy coats. The sequence was obtained from a human donor in good health. The chain employs TRBV2 and TRBJ2-1; 10 bases fit TRBD2. The CDR3 loop is CASSEGLAGYNEQFF. DNA of the CDR3: TGTGCCAGCAGTGAAGGACTAGCGGGTTACAATGAGCAGTTCTTC. Variable domain in full (rest from reference TRBV2 and TRBJ2-1): EPEVTQTPSHQVTQMGQEVILRCVPISNHLYFYWYRQILGQKVEFLVSFYNNEISEKSEIFDDQFSVERPDGSNFTLKIRSTKLEDSAMYFCASSEGLAGYNEQFFGPGTRLTVL.